These 6 T cell receptor beta chains were all obtained from the same sample, sequenced in a study of blood T cell repertoires in COVID-19 (dated by TCRdb to 2020 to 2022). The library was generated by the immunoSEQ multiplex PCR assay. The table comes from immuneACCESS by way of TCRdb, which keeps in-frame sequences with V and J called. Part of the clones is missing from these tables; in studies checked, under half for an unresolved V gene and the rest for unknown reasons. This sample has some 50,000 clones in its table, and over 80% of those were observed once. Roughly 1.6% of the sample is in the top ten clones. The sample was peripheral blood. The origin of the receptors is a man between 50 and 59 years old with acute or convalescent COVID-19.

This clone occurred once. V gene TRBV7-2 combines with J gene TRBJ2-7; 11 bases map to TRBD1. Germline V gene lookup returns CDR1 SGHTA and CDR2 FQGNSA. Trimming took 6 bases from V and 7 from J; bases not matched to a gene: 8. The CDR3 is 14 residues long. The CDR3 DNA reads TGTGCCAGCAGTTCCGGGACAGGGGGGCAGGAGCAGTACTTC. This encodes CASSSGTGGQEQYF.

The chain links TRBV7-6 to TRBJ1-4, with D tentatively TRBD1 (6 bases). This CDR3 is built from 11 residues. The germline V and J ends were trimmed by 6 bases and 8 bases, with 7 bases remaining between them. Germline V lookup: CDR1 SGHVS, CDR2 FNYEAQ. CDR3 DNA: TGTGCCAGCAGTAGGGGGGAAAAACTGTTTTTT. This gives the protein CASSRGEKLFF.

The chain combines TRBV7-8 with TRBJ1-6, with 7 bases that match TRBD1. Germline V lookup: CDR1 SGHVS, CDR2 FQNEAQ. This CDR3 is built from 12 residues. Losses at the gene ends were 5 bases for V and 11 bases for J; bases not matched to a gene: 3. Here the CDR3 reads CASSRQGAPLHF. CDR3 sequence (DNA): TGTGCCAGCAGCCGTCAGGGGGCACCCCTCCACTTT.

The genes are TRBV4-1 and TRBJ2-7; possibly TRBD1 for D (6 bases). Germline V lookup: CDR1 MGHRA, CDR2 YSYEKL. The V and J ends lost 4 bases and 2 bases respectively, with 15 bases between them. There are 15 residues in the CDR3. This CDR3 is CASSRDRLDPYEQYF. The CDR3 bases are TGCGCCAGCAGCCGCGACAGGCTGGATCCCTACGAGCAGTACTTC.

J is TRBJ2-2 and V is TRBV9, with 9 bases that match TRBD1. Germline trimming cut 2 bases from V and 5 bases from J; bases unmatched to any gene: 7. The CDR3 has 16 residues. CDR1 SGDLS and CDR2 YYNGEE come from the germline V gene. This CDR3 reads CASSVTGGSGTGELFF. Written as DNA, the CDR3 is TGTGCCAGCAGCGTTACAGGGGGCTCGGGGACCGGGGAGCTGTTTTTT.

This chain uses TRBV4-3 with TRBJ1-1; D possibly corresponds to TRBD1 (5 bases). The CDR3 runs to 13 residues. Deletions cut 0 bases from V and 11 bases from J, with 13 bases between. In germline, CDR1 is LGHNA, CDR2 YSLEER. This CDR3 is CASSQDQWGTAFF. The CDR3 coding sequence is TGCGCCAGCAGCCAAGATCAATGGGGCACGGCTTTCTTT.